This T cell receptor beta chain was found in a study of molecular identifiers for immune sequencing clone quantification (dated by TCRdb to the late 2010s). With regard to the full study: For a replicate experiment, RNA from approximately 20,000 or 98,000 naive CD8 T cells was divided into five aliquots, and four of the five aliquots were sequenced. This methods study benchmarked molecular-identifier clustering-based TCR repertoire sequencing (MIDCIRS) and TCR RNA copy counting, using CD8 T cells to do so.

The CDR3 measures 18 amino acids from cysteine to phenylalanine. The kept DNA is CDR3 alone, 54 bases in frame from the first base. Sequences MDHEN (CDR1) and SYDVKM (CDR2) are obtained from the germline V gene. V trim: 5 bases; J trim: 1 base; unmatched bases: 9. Results and caveats for the whole study, not just this receptor: Modeling gave around 2.7 recovered TCR RNA copies per cell versus about 10 by digital PCR, implying approximately 30% capture efficiency. The naive libraries included spiked-in Jurkat TCR RNA (under eleven copies' worth), and this Jurkat TCR RNA is not part of the donor repertoire. Spiked-in Jurkat TCR RNA equivalent to a single cell was reported to be detectable even among 750,000 to 1,000,000 naive CD8 T cells. The sizes of highly expanded clones could end up underestimated when identical TCR molecules share a barcode. Clones above 20 RNA copies held over 99% of molecules in CMV-specific effector cells but under 1% in naive cells. When barcode sub-clustering was left out, chimeric consensus sequences inflated TCR diversity, with chimeras reaching as high as 47%.

There are a few counts of this clonotype. Its binding antigen is unknown. Base-call qualities are not available, and no considerably larger clone is one nucleotide away. Library method: PCR. Sequencing relied on a NextSeq 500. Bulk TCR libraries were prepared as previously described, using TCR primers listed in Table S5. Purification of total RNA was performed with the Qiagen AllPrep DNA/RNA kit. Before any analysis, reads coming from multiple sequencing runs of the same library were combined into one pool. In the paper's pipeline: Reads were retained only if the reads had an exact TCR constant sequence, and the retained reads were trimmed to 150 nt and grouped according to their 12-nt molecular barcodes. Reads in each barcode group were sub-clustered using a 15% Levenshtein threshold, and a quality-weighted consensus sequence was built for each RNA molecule. Non-functional sequences were excluded, and lower-count sequences lying one edit away from another sequence were also excluded. Based on a fit of two negative binomial distributions, barcode sub-clusters having less than 20% of the maximum read count were discarded. TCRdb reran the public reads through fastp at Q25 and MiXCR, keeping productive beta chains. A single entry per CDR3 protein holds the most common genes and DNA from its merged rows. It is TCRdb's table, rather than the study itself, that gives the V and J calls and clone size. This sample has more than 450,000 distinct CDR3 sequences in its table, and about a quarter of those were observed once. Just over 0.75% of the sample rests with the top ten.

Libraries of naive CD8 T cells were built from anywhere between about 18,000 and 1,000,000 sorted cells, with 10%, 30% or 50% of the purified RNA used. On a BD FACSAria II, naive CD8 T cells were FACS-sorted as CD8+CD4-CCR7+CD45RA+ and collected into RLT Plus buffer. Ten to eleven TCR copies' worth of Jurkat RNA were spiked into about 20,000-1,000,000 naive CD8 T cell samples to test detection sensitivity. CD8 T cells were enriched with RosetteSep CD8+ T Cell Enrichment Cocktail and Ficoll-Paque, followed by ACK red cell lysis. This clonotype was sampled from a human donor in good health. Some libraries in this study had Jurkat cell RNA spiked in. Rearrangement joined TRBV28 to TRBJ2-6; 9 bases in between match TRBD1. The specimen sequenced was naive CD8+ T cells from blood, with Jurkat cell RNA spiked in. What the cell subset or site label conveys for this sample: FACS-sorted CD8+CD4-CCR7+CD45RA+ naive T cells. The CDR3 has the sequence CASSTRDRVRSGANVLTF. The nucleotide sequence is TGTGCCAGCAGTACCCGGGACAGGGTAAGGTCTGGGGCCAACGTCCTGACTTTC.